Below, 30 T cell receptor beta chains from the same sample are listed, as sequenced in a study of CD8 T cells in Susac syndrome. RNA amounts of about 0.5 to 1 ug underwent reverse transcription with random hexamers. TCRdb analysed the immunoSEQ multiplex PCR reads with MiXCR anew, one entry per CDR3 protein. The sample yields roughly 190,000 distinct CDR3 sequences, 95% seen once. Sequencing was carried out using CD8+ T cells from PBMCs. All receptors come from a human donor with Susac syndrome.

This sequence joins TRBV11-2 and TRBJ2-1; D might be TRBD1 or TRBD2, each matching 6 bases. CDR1 is SGHAT and CDR2 is FQNNGV in the germline V gene. CDR3 length equals 12 residues. V was shortened by 5 bases and J by 8 bases, with 10 bases between the two germline ends. The CDR3 bases are TGTGCCAGCAGCCCAGGGGAGGATGAGCAGTTCTTC. Its protein product is CASSPGEDEQFF. The whole variable domain, remainder taken from reference TRBV11-2 and TRBJ2-1, is EAGVAQSPRYKIIEKRQSVAFWCNPISGHATLYWYQQILGQGPKLLIQFQNNGVVDDSQLPKDRFSAERLKGVDSTLKIQPAKLEDSAVYLCASSPGEDEQFFGPGTRLTVL.

This chain connects TRBV24-1 to TRBJ2-1; 11 bases map to TRBD2. Germline-derived CDR1 and CDR2 are KGHDR and SFDVKD. The CDR3 contains 18 residues. Trimming took 3 bases from V and 5 from J; bases not matched to a gene: 11. As DNA, the CDR3 is TGTGCCACCAGTGATCCTCAGAGACTAGCGGGAAACCACAATGAGCAGTTCTTC. This translates into CATSDPQRLAGNHNEQFF.

V usage is TRBV5-4 and J usage is TRBJ2-7, with TRBD2 identical over 13 bases. Germline V gene data show CDR1 as SGHNT and CDR2 as YYREEE (reference sequence). The V and J ends lost 4 bases and 2 bases, in that order; junction bases with no gene match: 3. The CDR3 sequence is 15 residues long. CDR3: CASSGGTSGAYEQYF. Here the CDR3 DNA reads TGTGCCAGCAGCGGGGGGACTAGCGGGGCCTACGAGCAGTACTTC. The full variable domain, in which reference TRBV5-4 and TRBJ2-7 provide the parts outside the CDR3, is ETGVTQSPTHLIKTRGQQVTLRCSSQSGHNTVSWYQQALGQGPQFIFQYYREEENGRGNFPPRFSGLQFPNYSSELNVNALELDDSALYLCASSGGTSGAYEQYFGPGTRLTVT.

This chain links TRBV7-6 with TRBJ1-4; D is perhaps TRBD1 (5 bases). The germline V gene encodes CDR1 SGHVS and CDR2 FNYEAQ. V was trimmed by 1 base and J by 8 bases, leaving 11 bases between them. This CDR3 is 14 amino acids long. The CDR3 here is CASSLGGGEEKLFF. As DNA, the CDR3 is TGTGCCAGCAGCTTAGGTGGAGGGGAGGAAAAACTGTTTTTT.

The sample holds one count of this clonotype. The chain combines TRBV6-1 with TRBJ1-2; no reliable D call. The germline V gene has CDR1 MNHNS and CDR2 SASEGT. The CDR3 consists of 12 residues. Trimming left V 6 bases short and J 2 bases short, with 7 bases between. DNA for the CDR3: TGTGCCAGCAGAGCGGCAAACTATGGCTACACCTTC. Its translation is CASRAANYGYTF.

The V call is TRBV9, the J call TRBJ1-2; D call uncertain. This CDR3 has 15 amino acids. In germline, CDR1 is SGDLS, CDR2 YYNGEE. V was cut by 0 bases and J by 0 bases, with 9 bases left in between. The CDR3 DNA reads as TGTGCCAGCAGCGTAGAGGGTACGACTAACTATGGCTACACCTTC. This sequence encodes CASSVEGTTNYGYTF.

The genes are TRBV13 and TRBJ2-4; TRBD2 aligns across 10 bases. J was trimmed by 7 bases and V by 5 bases; bases with no gene match: 8. The CDR3 length is 15 residues. Germline V lookup: CDR1 PRHDT, CDR2 FYEKMQ (reference sequence). CDR3 sequence reads: CASSERGGVRNIQYF. The CDR3 nucleotides are TGTGCCAGCAGCGAGCGGGGGGGGGTTCGGAACATTCAGTACTTC.

Points on this clonotype: One end of the junction varies from germline; a read error may be responsible. The rearrangement links TRBV29-1 to TRBJ2-1, with D perhaps matching TRBD2 (5 bases). The germline gives CDR1 SQVTM, CDR2 ANQGSEA. The CDR3 runs to 11 residues. The CDR3 loop is CSAERGWEQFF. The CDR3 nucleotides are TGCAGCGCTGAACGGGGTTGGGAGCAGTTCTTC.

The V and J genes are TRBV7-9 and TRBJ2-5; 8 nucleotides match TRBD1. Looked up from germline, CDR1 is SEHNR and CDR2 is FQNEAQ (reference sequence). The CDR3 spans 17 residues. The V gene end was trimmed by 0 bases and the J gene end by 1 base; junction bases not matched to a gene: 7. CDR3 coding DNA: TGTGCCAGCAGCTTAGCGGAGACAGGGGAATTCCAAGAGACCCAGTACTTC. It is translated as CASSLAETGEFQETQYF.

This clonotype appeared a single time. J is TRBJ2-3 and V is TRBV4-1, with 9 bases identical to TRBD2. Trimming cost V 1 base and J 5 bases; bases outside gene matches: 10. CDR3 length: 17 amino acids. CDR1 is MGHRA, CDR2 YSYEKL, per germline. The CDR3 protein is CASSQVPASGTQDTQYF. CDR3 bases: TGCGCCAGCAGCCAAGTCCCCGCTAGCGGGACCCAAGATACGCAGTATTTT.

The chain is built from TRBV20-1 and TRBJ2-2; TRBD1 matches at 8 bases. The V gene's germline CDR1 is DFQATT and CDR2 SNEGSKA (reference sequence). The CDR3 spans 14 residues. V shed 2 bases and J 6 bases; nucleotides not matched to a gene: 5. CDR3 loop: CSARRTGWAGELFF. The CDR3 nucleotides are TGCAGTGCTAGAAGGACAGGGTGGGCCGGGGAGCTGTTTTTT.

The chain employs TRBV11-2 and TRBJ2-7, with D hard to call. CDR1 SGHAT and CDR2 FQNNGV come from the germline V gene. This CDR3 is 14 amino acids long. V lost 2 bases and J lost 2, with 10 bases in between. The CDR3 DNA reads TGTGCCAGCAGCTTATTCAGTCTAGCCTACGAGCAGTACTTC. It codes for CASSLFSLAYEQYF. The complete variable domain, with remaining parts taken from reference TRBV11-2 and TRBJ2-7, reads EAGVAQSPRYKIIEKRQSVAFWCNPISGHATLYWYQQILGQGPKLLIQFQNNGVVDDSQLPKDRFSAERLKGVDSTLKIQPAKLEDSAVYLCASSLFSLAYEQYFGPGTRLTVT.

The rearrangement joins TRBV9 to TRBJ1-1; D call uncertain. CDR1 is SGDLS, CDR2 YYNGEE, per germline. Trimming removed 0 bases at V and 0 bases at J, with 6 bases between. The CDR3 length is 14 residues. CDR3 region: CASSVADMNTEAFF. The CDR3 nucleotides read TGTGCCAGCAGCGTAGCAGACATGAACACTGAAGCTTTCTTT.

The chain couples TRBV4-1 to TRBJ1-2; D uncertain. Germline V gives CDR1 MGHRA, CDR2 YSYEKL. The CDR3 spans 17 residues. With 2 bases removed from V and 4 bases from J, the gap between germline ends came to 20 bases. The chain's CDR3 is CASSQPPRSELFYGYTF. The CDR3 nucleotides are TGCGCCAGCAGCCAACCACCACGAAGTGAGCTCTTCTATGGCTACACCTTC.

This sequence joins TRBV12-3 or TRBV12-4 and TRBJ1-1, with D tentatively TRBD1 (6 bases). Between the trimmed V and J ends, which lost 6 bases and 6 bases, there was a span of 14 bases. The CDR3 consists of 13 residues. CDR3 DNA: TGTGCCAGCAGCCGTTCGTACAGGGCTGAAGCTTTCTTT. Protein: CASSRSYRAEAFF.

The CDR3, as DNA: TGTGCCAGCAGCCTAGTTTCGGGCGACGAGCAGTACTTC. Residues: CASSLVSGDEQYF. V usage is TRBV7-3 and J usage is TRBJ2-7; no clear D gene. There are 13 residues in the CDR3. CDR1 is SGHTA and CDR2 is FQGTGA in the germline V gene. Trimming cost V 5 bases and J 5 bases, with 13 bases left between them.

This clonotype was detected only once. The rearrangement joins TRBV7-9 to TRBJ1-1, with D uncertain. The CDR3 is made up of 13 amino acids. Germline values: CDR1 SEHNR, CDR2 FQNEAQ (reference sequence). V lost 3 bases and J 0 bases, leaving 5 bases between the germline ends. The chain's CDR3 is CASSLQMNTEAFF. The CDR3 DNA sequence: TGTGCCAGCAGCTTGCAGATGAACACTGAAGCTTTCTTT.

This chain uses TRBV27 with TRBJ2-5; D unclear. Trimming shortened V by 0 bases and J by 5 bases, and 4 bases separated the two germline ends. The CDR3 runs 12 residues. In germline, CDR1 is MNHEY, CDR2 SMNVEV (reference sequence). The CDR3 DNA sequence: TGTGCCAGCAGTTTATCGGGGGAGACCCAGTACTTC. Translation: CASSLSGETQYF.

The V gene is TRBV30, the J gene TRBJ2-1; tentatively, D is TRBD2 (7 bases). This CDR3 is 12 amino acids long. The germline gives CDR1 GTSNPN, CDR2 SVGIG (reference sequence). The V gene lost 4 bases and the J gene lost 8 bases, with 12 bases spanning the gap. CDR3 sequence: CAWTSGGHEQFF. The CDR3 nucleotides are TGTGCCTGGACCTCCGGGGGGCATGAGCAGTTCTTC.

The J gene is TRBJ1-1, the V gene TRBV9; no definite D call. Germline V gene lookup returns CDR1 SGDLS and CDR2 YYNGEE. V lost 0 bases, J lost 4 bases, and 13 bases lay in between. CDR3 length: 15 residues. As DNA, the CDR3 is TGTGCCAGCAGCGTAGATCTATCATTGGGCACTGAAGCTTTCTTT. Protein: CASSVDLSLGTEAFF.

J is TRBJ2-7 and V is TRBV25-1; D tentatively reads TRBD1 or TRBD2 (5 bases each). V was trimmed by 2 bases and J by 7 bases, leaving 15 bases between them. This CDR3 comprises 14 residues. Germline CDR1 MGHDK, CDR2 SYGVNS. The CDR3 sequence: CASSERDGTGEQYF. The CDR3 DNA is TGTGCCAGCAGTGAACGGGATGGGACGGGGGAGCAGTACTTC.

The chain links TRBV4-1 to TRBJ2-1; 12 bases map to TRBD2. In germline, CDR1 is MGHRA, CDR2 YSYEKL. CDR3 size: 16 residues. The ends lost 2 bases at V and 1 base at J; junction bases unmatched: 0. CDR3 sequence: CASSQLAGGSYNEQFF. The CDR3 DNA sequence: TGCGCCAGCAGCCAACTAGCGGGAGGGTCCTACAATGAGCAGTTCTTC.

This clonotype showed up just once. This chain uses TRBV5-1 with TRBJ1-1; D might be TRBD1 (5 bases). The germline V and J ends were trimmed by 0 bases and 4 bases, with 13 bases remaining between them. Germline V gene data show CDR1 as SGHRS and CDR2 as YFSETQ. This CDR3 is 15 amino acids long. The CDR3 is CASSLEASGVTEAFF. The CDR3 DNA reads TGCGCCAGCAGCTTGGAGGCGTCGGGGGTCACTGAAGCTTTCTTT.

On this clonotype itself: Germline is not matched at one junction end, which may reflect a read error. This rearrangement joins TRBV6-1 to TRBJ1-3, with D possibly TRBD1 on 5 matching bases. The CDR3 totals 17 residues. Germline CDR1 MNHNS, CDR2 SASEGT. CDR3 protein: CASRLRPGVRSENTIYF. The CDR3 nucleotides read TGTGCCAGCAGACTCCGGCCGGGGGTGCGCTCTGAAAACACCATATATTTT.

This clonotype appeared once. This sequence joins TRBV20-1 and TRBJ2-7, with TRBD1 matching 9 bases. The CDR3 is 14 residues long. After removal of 6 bases from V and 1 base from J, the junction contained 7 bases not matched to a gene. Looked up from germline, CDR1 is DFQATT and CDR2 is SNEGSKA (reference sequence). The CDR3 bases are TGCAGTGCGGAAGTGGGGACAGGGTCCTACGAGCAGTACTTC. It yields the protein CSAEVGTGSYEQYF.

This rearrangement joins TRBV6-1 to TRBJ2-6; tentative D call: TRBD1 (6 bases). The CDR3 is 17 residues long. The V gene's germline CDR1 is MNHNS and CDR2 SASEGT. V was shortened by 6 bases and J by 0 bases, with 15 bases between the two germline ends. CDR3 bases: TGTGCCAGCAGCCCCGGACAGCAAATCTCTGGGGCCAACGTCCTGACTTTC. This codes for CASSPGQQISGANVLTF.

The chain uses TRBV4-1 and TRBJ1-6; D gene uncertain. Trimming left V 1 base short and J 0 bases short, with 7 bases between. Germline V CDR1 and CDR2: MGHRA, YSYEKL. The CDR3 has 16 residues. CDR3: CASSQAGNSYNSPLHF. CDR3 sequence (DNA): TGCGCCAGCAGCCAAGCCGGCAACTCCTATAATTCACCCCTCCACTTT.

The rearrangement links TRBV4-2 to TRBJ2-1; weak D call: TRBD2 (6 bases). The V and J ends lost 2 bases and 2 bases respectively, with 10 bases between them. CDR1 and CDR2 (germline): LGHNA, YNFKEQ. This CDR3 is built from 15 residues. This CDR3 is CASSQMGGTYNEQFF. CDR3 sequence (DNA): TGTGCCAGCAGCCAAATGGGGGGAACCTACAATGAGCAGTTCTTC.

This chain joins TRBV7-9 and TRBJ2-1; 7 nucleotides agree with TRBD2. This CDR3 has 16 residues. V lost 1 base to trimming and J lost 4 bases; unmatched junction nucleotides: 7. The germline V gene has CDR1 SEHNR and CDR2 FQNEAQ (reference sequence). DNA for the CDR3: TGTGCCAGCAGCTTAGGCTCGGGAGGTACTTACAATGAGCAGTTCTTC. This encodes CASSLGSGGTYNEQFF.

This clonotype has only one observation. The CDR3 is CASSEALTSGSSTDTQYF. In nucleotides, the CDR3 is TGTGCCAGCAGTGAAGCTTTGACTAGCGGGAGTAGCACAGATACGCAGTATTTT. V and J are TRBV6-1 and TRBJ2-3, with 12 bases identical to TRBD2. Germline CDR1 MNHNS, CDR2 SASEGT. The CDR3 spans 18 residues. The junction had 4 bases not matched to a gene; V was cut back by 0 bases and J by 0 bases.